These 30 T cell receptor beta chains were sequenced from one sample in a study of Graves' ophthalmopathy and Graves' hyperthyroidism. Amplification targeted the TCR beta CDR3 regions, with RNA transcripts as the source material. HTBI primers were used in a first-round RT-PCR, which preceded a second-round multiplex PCR. TCRdb called the multiplex PCR reads again in MiXCR, with one record for every CDR3 protein. In the table there are 500,000 to 700,000 distinct CDR3 sequences, approximately 35% of which are singletons. The sample taken for sequencing was peripheral blood or thyroid tissue (not recorded which). Receptors originate from an adult man with Graves' hyperthyroidism.

The chain recombines TRBV7-3 with TRBJ1-5; D uncertain. Trimming stripped 3 bases from V and 1 base from J, with 10 bases between. The CDR3 length is 15 residues. Germline V gives CDR1 SGHTA, CDR2 FQGTGA. The CDR3 reads CASSFGERSNQPQHF. As DNA, the CDR3 is TGTGCCAGCAGCTTTGGGGAAAGGAGCAATCAGCCCCAGCATTTT.

The genes are TRBV10-3 and TRBJ2-7; D not resolved. Per germline, CDR1 ENHRY and CDR2 SYGVKD. The V gene lost 4 bases and the J gene lost 2 bases, with 24 bases spanning the gap. This CDR3 has 18 amino acids. The chain's CDR3 is CAISARDPRVAITYEQYF. The DNA of the CDR3 is TGTGCCATCAGTGCTAGAGATCCTCGGGTAGCCATCACCTACGAGCAGTACTTC.

This clonotype was seen many times. The chain joins TRBV12-5 to TRBJ1-5; unclear D gene. CDR1 and CDR2 from the germline V gene are LGHNT and FRNRAP. The CDR3 is made up of 14 amino acids. The germline V and J ends were trimmed by 3 bases and 4 bases, with 10 bases remaining between them. CDR3 protein: CASGLGAPNQPQHF. CDR3 bases: TGTGCTAGTGGTTTAGGAGCGCCAAATCAGCCCCAGCATTTT.

The chain is built from TRBV29-1 and TRBJ2-7, with 9 bases that match TRBD1. The CDR3 runs 13 residues. V shed 7 bases and J 1 base; nucleotides not matched to a gene: 5. Germline-derived CDR1 and CDR2 are SQVTM and ANQGSEA. The CDR3 nucleotides read TGCAGCGCCTGGGACAGGGTATCCTACGAGCAGTACTTC. Protein sequence: CSAWDRVSYEQYF.

In this sample, this clonotype turned up once. The rearrangement links TRBV29-1 to TRBJ1-2; TRBD1 might be the D (6 bases). The CDR3 extends over 11 amino acids. Germline lookup yields CDR1 SQVTM and CDR2 ANQGSEA. The germline V and J ends were trimmed by 7 bases and 7 bases, with 13 bases remaining between them. The CDR3 spells CSGGHGGGYTF. The CDR3, as DNA: TGCAGCGGGGGACACGGGGGTGGCTACACCTTC.

The rearrangement uses TRBV9 and TRBJ1-2; 7 bases are shared with TRBD1. This CDR3 has 13 residues. Per germline, CDR1 SGDLS and CDR2 YYNGEE. The ends lost 3 bases at V and 4 bases at J; junction bases unmatched: 3. The CDR3 coding sequence is TGTGCCAGCAGCGCACAGGGGTTCTATGGCTACACCTTC. Protein product: CASSAQGFYGYTF.

This clonotype was picked up a small number of times. The chain has TRBV6-6 and TRBJ1-1; 7 bases match TRBD1. The V gene's germline CDR1 is MNHNY and CDR2 SVGAGI (reference sequence). CDR3 length: 15 residues. V trimming: 6 bases; J trimming: 0 bases; junction bases outside the gene matches: 7. The CDR3 loop is CASRGTANLNTEAFF. In DNA form, the CDR3 reads TGTGCCAGCAGGGGGACAGCAAATTTGAACACTGAAGCTTTCTTT.

This clonotype was seen a handful of times. The V gene is TRBV12-3 or TRBV12-4, the J gene TRBJ2-2; no clear D. The ends were cut back, 6 bases at V and 5 bases at J, with 19 bases in the middle. The CDR3 loop spans 16 amino acids. The CDR3 sequence: CASRYGRALWTGELFF. In DNA, the CDR3 is TGTGCCAGCAGGTACGGACGGGCTCTGTGGACCGGGGAGCTGTTTTTT.

This clonotype was counted many times. This chain joins TRBV9 and TRBJ1-1; D unclear. The CDR3 spans 13 residues. Germline V gives CDR1 SGDLS, CDR2 YYNGEE. V was trimmed by 0 bases and J by 1 base, leaving 4 bases between them. The CDR3 reads CASSVVKNTEAFF. CDR3 coding DNA: TGTGCCAGCAGCGTAGTGAAGAACACTGAAGCTTTCTTT.

This clonotype was seen a handful of times. The chain couples TRBV2 to TRBJ2-7; tentative D call: TRBD2 (6 bases). Trimming removed 6 bases from V and 7 bases from J, with 10 bases in between. The CDR3 contains 11 residues. Germline V gives CDR1 SNHLY, CDR2 FYNNEI. In DNA, the CDR3 is TGTGCCAGCAGGGAGGGCCGTGAGCAGTACTTC. Its translation is CASREGREQYF.

This clonotype has at least ten counts. V usage is TRBV24-1 and J usage is TRBJ1-2; D may be TRBD1 (5 bases). The CDR3 loop spans 16 amino acids. Per germline, CDR1 KGHDR and CDR2 SFDVKD. V dropped 2 bases and J dropped 4 bases, with 16 bases sitting between them. The DNA of the CDR3 is TGTGCCACCAGTGATTCTAGGGACGGGGCCTTCTATGGCTACACCTTC. Translated: CATSDSRDGAFYGYTF.

This clonotype was observed at least ten times. The rearrangement uses TRBV10-3 and TRBJ1-6; TRBD1 is a possible D gene (6 bases). The CDR3 loop spans 14 amino acids. The germline V gene has CDR1 ENHRY and CDR2 SYGVKD. V shed 10 bases and J shed 4 bases, with 14 bases lying between them. This CDR3 is CASSQGAYNSPLHF. CDR3 coding DNA: TGTGCCAGCTCACAGGGCGCTTATAATTCACCCCTCCACTTT.

The rearrangement uses TRBV28 and TRBJ1-4; D remains unclear. This CDR3 region has 15 residues. The germline V gene encodes CDR1 MDHEN and CDR2 SYDVKM. Trimming took 4 bases from V and 3 from J, leaving 12 bases between them. CDR3 nucleotides: TGTGCCAGCAGTTCCGTGGGGATATCTAATGAAAAACTGTTTTTT. It specifies CASSSVGISNEKLFF.

The chain has TRBV7-6 and TRBJ2-7; unclear D gene. The CDR3 runs to 13 residues. Germline CDR1 and CDR2: SGHVS and FNYEAQ. Trimming removed 5 bases from V and 2 bases from J, with 10 bases in between. DNA of the CDR3: TGTGCCAGCAGCCGCTTCCCGACCTACGAGCAGTACTTC. The encoded protein is CASSRFPTYEQYF.

This clonotype was seen repeatedly, ten times or more. The J gene is TRBJ1-2, the V gene TRBV4-1; D remains unclear. This CDR3 contains 15 residues. Per the germline V gene, CDR1 is MGHRA and CDR2 is YSYEKL. The V end lost 1 base, the J end lost 0 bases, and 9 bases lay between the germline ends. The CDR3 loop reads CASSQGPSTNYGYTF. The CDR3 nucleotides are TGCGCCAGCAGCCAAGGTCCCAGCACTAACTATGGCTACACCTTC.

The genes are TRBV7-2 and TRBJ1-3; 8 nucleotides agree with TRBD1. CDR3 size: 14 residues. With 5 bases clipped from V and 4 bases from J, the junction kept 4 bases outside the gene matches. In germline, CDR1 is SGHTA, CDR2 FQGNSA. CDR3 residues: CASSRQGPGNTIYF. For the CDR3, the DNA is TGTGCCAGCAGCCGACAGGGGCCCGGAAACACCATATATTTT.

This sequence joins TRBV30 and TRBJ1-3, with 7 bases matching TRBD1. This CDR3 is 14 amino acids long. J gave up 7 bases and V 0 bases, and 6 bases lay outside the gene matches. Germline CDR1 and CDR2: GTSNPN and SVGIG (reference sequence). The CDR3 reads CAWSVGSQGNTIYF. CDR3 bases: TGTGCCTGGAGTGTAGGGTCACAGGGGAACACCATATATTTT.

There are many counts of this clonotype. The V gene is TRBV13, the J gene TRBJ1-1; D is unclear. Germline V gives CDR1 PRHDT, CDR2 FYEKMQ (reference sequence). The CDR3 has 12 amino acids. Deletions cut 0 bases from V and 5 bases from J, with 4 bases between. In DNA form, the CDR3 reads TGTGCCAGCAGCTTAGGGCAAACTGAAGCTTTCTTT. Protein product: CASSLGQTEAFF.

The chain has TRBV12-2 and TRBJ2-5; the table's TRBD1 call for D was not verified on the DNA. TRBV12-2 constitutes a pseudogene. This CDR3 has 16 residues. This CDR3 reads CASRPPGQGFQETQYF. The DNA of the CDR3 is TGTGCAAGTCGCCCCCCCGGACAAGGGTTTCAAGAGACCCAGTACTTC.

V is TRBV7-8 and J is TRBJ2-2; possible D gene TRBD2, 6 bases. Trimming left V 5 bases short and J 11 bases short, with 15 bases between. The CDR3 extends over 13 amino acids. Germline CDR1 and CDR2: SGHVS and FQNEAQ. CDR3 region: CASSDRLDGELFF. For the CDR3, the DNA is TGTGCCAGCAGCGACCGACTAGACGGTGAGCTGTTTTTT.

This clonotype was counted ten times or more. CDR3 sequence: CASSDTTGDSYTF. The CDR3 bases are TGTGCCAGCAGTGACACTACAGGGGATAGCTACACCTTC. J is TRBJ1-2 and V is TRBV6-4; 7 bases align to TRBD1. CDR3 length equals 13 residues. In germline, CDR1 is MRHNA, CDR2 SNTAGT. V was clipped by 2 bases and J by 9 bases; unmatched bases: 6.

This clonotype was recorded at least ten times. The V and J genes are TRBV5-1 and TRBJ1-1, with D perhaps matching TRBD1 (6 bases). Germline V CDR1 and CDR2: SGHRS, YFSETQ. This CDR3 comprises 14 residues. V dropped 3 bases and J dropped 0 bases, with 9 bases sitting between them. CDR3 bases: TGCGCCAGCAGCTCGGACAGCATGAACACTGAAGCTTTCTTT. Amino acid sequence: CASSSDSMNTEAFF.

Turning to this clonotype: One end of the junction is discordant with germline, which a read error may explain. The chain uses TRBV12-3 or TRBV12-4 and TRBJ1-1; no reliable D call. The CDR3 is made up of 15 amino acids. DNA for the CDR3: TGTGCCAGCAGTTTTGTCGAGGCGGTGAACACTGGAGCTTTCTTT. It codes for CASSFVEAVNTGAFF.

This clonotype showed up many times. The CDR3 sequence: CASSRQASNTEAFF. Written as DNA, the CDR3 is TGTGCCAGCAGTCGACAGGCATCGAACACTGAAGCTTTCTTT. This chain joins TRBV6-5 and TRBJ1-1, with a possible D match to TRBD1 (6 bases). CDR1 is MNHEY, CDR2 SVGAGI, per germline. The length of the CDR3 is 14 residues. Trimming removed 5 bases from V and 1 base from J, with 11 bases in between.

This clonotype has a count of ten or more. The rearrangement uses TRBV20-1 and TRBJ1-5; 8 bases line up with TRBD1. Germline assignment: CDR1 DFQATT and CDR2 SNEGSKA (reference sequence). The ends lost 1 base at V and 3 bases at J; junction bases unmatched: 5. The CDR3 runs to 15 residues. The CDR3 sequence: CSARGGQGANQPQHF. DNA for the CDR3: TGCAGTGCTAGAGGAGGGCAGGGGGCCAATCAGCCCCAGCATTTT.

This clonotype appeared a few times. J is TRBJ1-1 and V is TRBV4-1; D is possibly TRBD1 (6 bases). The CDR3 runs 13 residues. Germline V gene sequence: CDR1 MGHRA, CDR2 YSYEKL. V was clipped by 5 bases and J by 11 bases, with 18 bases between them. The CDR3 region is CASSLGAPGGAFF. In DNA, the CDR3 is TGCGCCAGCAGCTTGGGGGCGCCCGGCGGGGCTTTCTTT.

This clonotype was counted many times. The chain combines TRBV7-9 with TRBJ1-1, with unresolved D. Looked up from germline, CDR1 is SEHNR and CDR2 is FQNEAQ (reference sequence). The CDR3 totals 12 residues. Trimming shortened V by 7 bases and J by 1 base, and 7 bases separated the two germline ends. The chain's CDR3 is CASIFGNTEAFF. The CDR3 nucleotides read TGTGCCAGCATATTTGGGAACACTGAAGCTTTCTTT. Together with reference TRBV7-9 and TRBJ1-1, the CDR3 gives the full variable domain: DTGVSQNPRHKITKRGQNVTFRCDPISEHNRLYWYRQTLGQGPEFLTYFQNEAQLEKSRLLSDRFSAERPKGSFSTLEIQRTEQGDSAMYLCASIFGNTEAFFGQGTRLTVV.

Comments on this clonotype: A clone one base away is much larger, so this may be a read error. CDR3 sequence: CASSGWKGKTYEQYF. Written as DNA, the CDR3 is TGTGCCAGCAGTGGGTGGAAGGGGAAAACCTACGAGCAGTACTTC. The chain uses TRBV7-3 and TRBJ2-7; a possible D gene is TRBD1 (5 bases). There are 15 residues in the CDR3. Trimming shortened V by 6 bases and J by 2 bases, and 17 bases separated the two germline ends. CDR1 is SGHTA and CDR2 is FQGTGA in the germline V gene.

The J gene is TRBJ1-2, the V gene TRBV4-1; possibly TRBD1 for D (5 bases). From germline, CDR1 is MGHRA and CDR2 YSYEKL. The CDR3 extends over 15 amino acids. The V end was cut by 3 bases, the J end by 1 base, with 12 bases between. In DNA, the CDR3 is TGCGCCAGCAGCCATGATCGGGGGGATAACTATGGCTACACCTTC. It translates to CASSHDRGDNYGYTF.

The genes are TRBV5-1 and TRBJ2-1, with 9 bases aligning to TRBD1. The DNA matches TRBJ2-7 better at its end, which makes the J call doubtful. Germline V lookup: CDR1 SGHRS, CDR2 YFSETQ. This CDR3 comprises 15 residues. CDR3 in DNA: TGCGCCAGCAGCGTCGGGACAGGGAGATACAATGAGCAGTACTTC. It specifies CASSVGTGRYNEQYF.